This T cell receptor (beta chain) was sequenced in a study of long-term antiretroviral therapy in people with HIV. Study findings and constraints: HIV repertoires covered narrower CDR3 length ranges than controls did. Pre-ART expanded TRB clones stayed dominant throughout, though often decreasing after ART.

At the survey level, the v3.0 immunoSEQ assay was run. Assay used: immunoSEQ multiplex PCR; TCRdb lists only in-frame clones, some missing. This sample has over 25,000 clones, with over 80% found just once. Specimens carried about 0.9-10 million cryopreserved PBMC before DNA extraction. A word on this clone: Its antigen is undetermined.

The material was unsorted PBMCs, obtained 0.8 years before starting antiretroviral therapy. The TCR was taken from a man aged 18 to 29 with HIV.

Here the CDR3 reads CASSGGQGGSETQYF. The CDR3 nucleotides read TGCGCCAGCAGCGGCGGACAGGGGGGATCGGAGACCCAGTACTTC. J is TRBJ2-5 and V is TRBV5-1, with TRBD1 matching over 10 bases. Losses at the gene ends were 4 bases for V and 5 bases for J; bases not matched to a gene: 8. The germline V gene encodes CDR1 SGHRS and CDR2 YFSETQ. This CDR3 spans 15 amino acids.